These 25 T cell receptor beta chains share one sample of origin, sequenced in a study of cytomegalovirus exposure and HLA in healthy donors. Researchers ran the PCR with 60 Vbeta and 13 Jbeta primers. The table came from immunoSEQ multiplex PCR; TCRdb's copy has only in-frame clones and leaves some out. This sample has about 160,000 clones, with roughly 85% found just once. Sequencing input: PBMCs. The receptors derive from a man aged 25-40 years in good health and CMV-seronegative.

The table lists this clone with a few counts. The rearrangement links TRBV5-1 to TRBJ1-2; TRBD1 agrees at 8 bases. Germline CDR1 reads SGHRS; CDR2 reads YFSETQ. There are 14 residues in the CDR3. V lost 6 bases to trimming and J lost 4 bases; unmatched junction nucleotides: 8. As DNA, the CDR3 is TGCGCCAGCACCATGACAGGGGACGGCTATGGCTACACCTTC. It yields the protein CASTMTGDGYGYTF. Variable domain in full (rest from reference TRBV5-1 and TRBJ1-2): KAGVTQTPRYLIKTRGQQVTLSCSPISGHRSVSWYQQTPGQGLQFLFEYFSETQRNKGNFPGRFSGRQFSNSRSEMNVSTLELGDSALYLCASTMTGDGYGYTFGSGTRLTVV.

V is TRBV28 and J is TRBJ1-3; tentatively, D is TRBD1 (6 bases). Germline assignment: CDR1 MDHEN and CDR2 SYDVKM. V lost 7 bases and J 4 bases, leaving 14 bases between the germline ends. The CDR3 spans 14 residues. CDR3 sequence: CASNSQGRGNTIYF. Here the CDR3 DNA reads TGTGCCAGCAATTCCCAGGGGAGAGGAAACACCATATATTTT.

The genes are TRBV6-5 and TRBJ1-4; 8 bases fit TRBD1. Germline V gene lookup returns CDR1 MNHEY and CDR2 SVGAGI. V shed 0 bases and J 7 bases; nucleotides not matched to a gene: 1. This CDR3 spans 14 amino acids. CDR3 in amino acids: CASSYSTGGEKLFF. CDR3 DNA sequence: TGTGCCAGCAGTTACTCTACAGGGGGTGAAAAACTGTTTTTT.

V usage is TRBV5-4 and J usage is TRBJ2-1; D is undetermined. Looked up from germline, CDR1 is SGHNT and CDR2 is YYREEE (reference sequence). There are 14 residues in the CDR3. The V end was cut by 3 bases, the J end by 0 bases, with 7 bases between. CDR3 loop: CASSWASSYNEQFF. CDR3 sequence (DNA): TGTGCCAGCAGCTGGGCCAGCTCCTACAATGAGCAGTTCTTC. Drawing the rest from reference TRBV5-4 and TRBJ2-1, the complete variable domain is ETGVTQSPTHLIKTRGQQVTLRCSSQSGHNTVSWYQQALGQGPQFIFQYYREEENGRGNFPPRFSGLQFPNYSSELNVNALELDDSALYLCASSWASSYNEQFFGPGTRLTVL.

The V gene is TRBV11-3, the J gene TRBJ2-1; the match to TRBD2 covers 10 bases. The germline V gene has CDR1 SGHNT and CDR2 YENEEA. The V segment lost 5 bases and the J segment 6 bases; nucleotides outside the gene matches: 10. This CDR3 has 16 residues. Here the CDR3 reads CASSRGRSGRANEQFF. CDR3 coding DNA: TGTGCCAGCAGCCGTGGGAGGAGCGGGAGGGCCAATGAGCAGTTCTTC.

The rearrangement uses TRBV30 and TRBJ2-7; D might be TRBD1 (6 bases). Trimming removed 3 bases from V and 4 bases from J, with 13 bases in between. The CDR3 contains 13 residues. Germline assignment: CDR1 GTSNPN and CDR2 SVGIG (reference sequence). The CDR3 nucleotides read TGTGCCTGGAGCCATGTCGACAGGTACGAGCAGTACTTC. This codes for CAWSHVDRYEQYF.

The V call is TRBV15, the J call TRBJ1-1, with D perhaps TRBD1 (5 bases). From germline, CDR1 is LNHNV and CDR2 YYDKDF (reference sequence). Deletions cut 7 bases from V and 1 base from J, with 13 bases between. This CDR3 comprises 14 residues. CDR3 amino acids: CATKGKGWNTEAFF. Here the CDR3 DNA reads TGTGCCACCAAGGGTAAGGGGTGGAACACTGAAGCTTTCTTT.

This clone was picked up one time. The genes are TRBV5-6 and TRBJ2-1, with 11 nucleotides matching TRBD2. V shed 1 base and J 5 bases; nucleotides not matched to a gene: 5. The CDR3 length is 16 residues. Germline CDR1 and CDR2: SGHDT and YYEEEE. The CDR3 region is CASSLPAGLADNEQFF. The CDR3 DNA reads as TGTGCCAGCAGCTTGCCGGCGGGACTAGCGGACAATGAGCAGTTCTTC.

V gene TRBV30 combines with J gene TRBJ1-2; no clear D gene. Trimming cost V 0 bases and J 9 bases, with 11 bases left between them. The length of the CDR3 is 12 residues. The germline V gene has CDR1 GTSNPN and CDR2 SVGIG (reference sequence). In DNA form, the CDR3 reads TGTGCCTGGAGTGTACCCCTAGCTCGCTACACCTTC. Translated, it gives CAWSVPLARYTF.

This clone occurred once. V usage is TRBV7-2 and J usage is TRBJ1-4, with D perhaps matching TRBD1 (6 bases). Germline CDR1 reads SGHTA; CDR2 reads FQGNSA. This CDR3 comprises 15 residues. The germline V and J ends were trimmed by 2 bases and 4 bases, with 11 bases remaining between them. Here the CDR3 DNA reads TGTGCCAGCAGCTTAAGGACAGCTGGTAATGAAAAACTGTTTTTT. This codes for CASSLRTAGNEKLFF.

V gene TRBV28 combines with J gene TRBJ2-1, with 7 bases aligning to TRBD2. Germline loops: CDR1 MDHEN, CDR2 SYDVKM. The length of the CDR3 is 15 residues. With 6 bases clipped from V and 1 base from J, the junction kept 6 bases outside the gene matches. CDR3 sequence (DNA): TGTGCCAGCAGGGGGACGGGGGGTTCCTACAATGAGCAGTTCTTC. Protein sequence: CASRGTGGSYNEQFF.

Here the CDR3 DNA reads TGTGCCACCAGCGGACCGGGACTAGCGGGAAAAGGGTCGGGTGAGCAGTTCTTC. This sequence encodes CATSGPGLAGKGSGEQFF. The chain carries TRBV15 and TRBJ2-1; 13 bases fit TRBD2. The CDR3 consists of 18 residues. V shed 5 bases, J shed 9 bases, and the junction held 16 bases outside the gene matches. Per germline, CDR1 LNHNV and CDR2 YYDKDF (reference sequence).

The V and J genes are TRBV28 and TRBJ1-1, with 8 bases that match TRBD1. The V and J ends lost 11 bases and 1 base, in that order; junction bases with no gene match: 6. In germline, CDR1 is MDHEN, CDR2 SYDVKM. CDR3 length: 13 residues. CDR3 nucleotide sequence: TGTGCCGGAGGACAGGGAGGGAACACTGAAGCTTTCTTT. It encodes CAGGQGGNTEAFF. The full variable domain, completed using reference TRBV28 and TRBJ1-1, is DVKVTQSSRYLVKRTGEKVFLECVQDMDHENMFWYRQDPGLGLRLIYFSYDVKMKEKGDIPEGYSVSREKKERFSLILESASTNQTSMYLCAGGQGGNTEAFFGQGTRLTVV.

This sequence joins TRBV9 and TRBJ1-1; D is unresolved. V was trimmed by 3 bases and J by 1 base, leaving 13 bases between them. This CDR3 spans 15 amino acids. Germline CDR1 and CDR2: SGDLS and YYNGEE. CDR3 DNA: TGTGCCAGCAGCGCACAGTCGGCGGGGAACACTGAAGCTTTCTTT. Protein sequence: CASSAQSAGNTEAFF.

This chain links TRBV18 with TRBJ2-7, with D maybe TRBD1 (6 bases). The CDR3 is 16 amino acids. The germline V gene has CDR1 KGHSH and CDR2 LQKENI. Trimming took 2 bases from V and 4 from J, leaving 18 bases between them. CDR3 sequence reads: CASSPEPGTTTYEQYF. The CDR3 nucleotides are TGTGCCAGCTCACCAGAGCCCGGGACAACAACGTACGAGCAGTACTTC.

The V call is TRBV7-2, the J call TRBJ2-2, with TRBD2 matching 7 bases. After removal of 5 bases from V and 8 bases from J, the junction contained 17 bases not matched to a gene. The CDR3 extends over 17 amino acids. CDR1 and CDR2 from the germline V gene are SGHTA and FQGNSA. CDR3 protein: CASSPFLWGGKKGELFF. The DNA of the CDR3 is TGTGCCAGCAGCCCCTTTTTATGGGGGGGGAAGAAAGGGGAGCTGTTTTTT.

The V call is TRBV6-1, the J call TRBJ1-1; 8 bases line up with TRBD1. The CDR3 spans 18 residues. Per germline, CDR1 MNHNS and CDR2 SASEGT. The V gene end was trimmed by 1 base and the J gene end by 0 bases; junction bases not matched to a gene: 10. The CDR3 here is CASSEGPHRGRMNTEAFF. The CDR3 nucleotides are TGTGCCAGCAGTGAAGGGCCTCACAGGGGGAGGATGAACACTGAAGCTTTCTTT.

This chain connects TRBV11-2 to TRBJ2-1; D is uncertain. CDR1 SGHAT and CDR2 FQNNGV come from the germline V gene. Trimming took off 1 base at V and 5 bases at J, with 6 bases between the two ends. The CDR3 has 13 amino acids. CDR3 sequence: CASSLVPDNEQFF. The DNA of the CDR3 is TGTGCCAGCAGCTTAGTACCAGACAATGAGCAGTTCTTC.

This chain links TRBV6-1 with TRBJ1-3, with D unclear. The germline gives CDR1 MNHNS, CDR2 SASEGT. Deletions cut 3 bases from V and 0 bases from J, with 3 bases between. The CDR3 length is 13 residues. The CDR3 here is CASSDSSGNTIYF. The CDR3 DNA reads as TGTGCCAGCAGTGACAGCTCTGGAAACACCATATATTTT.

The chain combines TRBV10-2 with TRBJ2-1, with 13 bases fitting TRBD2. Germline CDR1 and CDR2: WSHSY and SAAADI. Trimming cost V 3 bases and J 6 bases; bases outside gene matches: 8. This CDR3 is 17 amino acids long. CDR3 sequence (DNA): TGCGCCAGCAGTGAAGGGACTAGCGGGGCCCGTGGCAATGAGCAGTTCTTC. Translation gives CASSEGTSGARGNEQFF.

This clone was seen more than once but under ten times. The V gene is TRBV27, the J gene TRBJ2-7; weak D call: TRBD1 (6 bases). The ends were cut back, 6 bases at V and 6 bases at J, with 18 bases in the middle. Looked up from germline, CDR1 is MNHEY and CDR2 is SMNVEV (reference sequence). The CDR3 has 14 amino acids. The CDR3 protein is CASRDWSVGAEQYF. DNA of the CDR3: TGTGCCAGCAGGGATTGGAGCGTGGGGGCCGAGCAGTACTTC.

In its sample, this clone was seen once. The genes are TRBV9 and TRBJ2-2; TRBD1 is a possible D gene (6 bases). Trimming took off 0 bases at V and 4 bases at J, with 10 bases between the two ends. This CDR3 contains 15 residues. Germline V lookup: CDR1 SGDLS, CDR2 YYNGEE. CDR3 sequence reads: CASSVGQGSTGELFF. As DNA, the CDR3 is TGTGCCAGCAGCGTAGGTCAGGGGAGCACCGGGGAGCTGTTTTTT.

This chain connects TRBV11-1 to TRBJ1-1; D ambiguous. V lost 0 bases to trimming and J lost 0 bases, with 8 bases between them. There are 15 residues in the CDR3. Germline-derived CDR1 and CDR2 are SGHAT and FQDESV (reference sequence). The CDR3 spells CASSLAMAMNTEAFF. CDR3 coding DNA: TGTGCCAGCAGCTTAGCGATGGCCATGAACACTGAAGCTTTCTTT.

This chain joins TRBV27 and TRBJ2-5; 11 nucleotides match TRBD1. The tail of the sequence fits TRBJ2-7 better, so the J call may be wrong. Germline lookup yields CDR1 MNHEY and CDR2 SMNVEV (reference sequence). The CDR3 sequence is 15 residues long. The CDR3 loop reads CASTRTGTGGYEQYF. In nucleotides, the CDR3 is TGTGCCAGCACCCGAACCGGGACAGGGGGCTACGAGCAGTACTTC.

V is TRBV9 and J is TRBJ1-1, with no clear D. Per germline, CDR1 SGDLS and CDR2 YYNGEE. The CDR3 runs 14 residues. Between the trimmed V and J ends, which lost 0 bases and 1 base, there was a span of 7 bases. The CDR3 DNA is TGTGCCAGCAGCGTAGTTGCAGGGAACACTGAAGCTTTCTTT. It codes for CASSVVAGNTEAFF.